The clone carrying this T cell receptor (beta chain) was observed a few times. Its cognate antigen is unknown. The CDR3 loop spans 15 amino acids. CDR1 is SGHAT, CDR2 FQNNGV, per germline. Unmatched junction bases numbered 7, after V lost 5 bases and J lost 4 bases. The record originates from a study of beta chain features in type 1 diabetes. Study-wide background: Examination of sorted cells across all samples involved around 99 million cells.

All of the isolated RNA was reverse transcribed, so expressed TCRB transcripts were sequenced. Repertoires were generated with immunoSEQ multiplex PCR, while TCRdb's copy carries only in-frame clones and drops some. Among some 190,000 clones listed, approximately 8.4% were seen once. The study's findings and limits: Healthy donors had naive, central memory and Treg TCRB repertoires that appeared less similar than those seen among patients. TCRB CDR3 length was moderately but significantly reduced in all four CD4+ subsets of Type 1 diabetes patients. Cells carrying high TCR expression could end up over-represented when cDNA is sequenced.

Source material: central memory CD4+ T cells from blood. The chain recombines TRBV11-2 with TRBJ2-7; 11 bases line up with TRBD1. The sequence derives from a man aged 18 to 35 with type 1 diabetes. The CDR3 sequence is CASSQGQGVVYEQYF. The CDR3 region has the DNA TGTGCCAGCAGCCAGGGACAGGGGGTTGTTTACGAGCAGTACTTC.